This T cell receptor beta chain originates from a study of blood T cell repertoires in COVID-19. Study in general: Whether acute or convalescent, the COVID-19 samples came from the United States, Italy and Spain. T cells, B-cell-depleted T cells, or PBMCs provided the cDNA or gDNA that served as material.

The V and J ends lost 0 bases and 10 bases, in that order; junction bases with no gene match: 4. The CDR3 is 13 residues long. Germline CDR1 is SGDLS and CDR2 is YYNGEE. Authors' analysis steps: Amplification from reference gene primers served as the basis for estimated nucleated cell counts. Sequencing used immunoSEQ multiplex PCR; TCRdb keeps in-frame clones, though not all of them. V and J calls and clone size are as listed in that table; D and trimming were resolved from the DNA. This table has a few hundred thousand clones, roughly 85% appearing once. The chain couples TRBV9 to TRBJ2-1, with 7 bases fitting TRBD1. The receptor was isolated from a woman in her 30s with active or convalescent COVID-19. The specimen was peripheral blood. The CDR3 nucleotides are TGTGCCAGCAGCGTAGTGACAGGGTGGGAGCAGTTCTTC. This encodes CASSVVTGWEQFF.